The 21 T cell receptor beta chains presented below share a single source sample, sequenced in a study of control samples from healthy donors and cancer patients. Only in-frame clones appear in the TCRdb table, and some are missing; sequencing was by immunoSEQ multiplex PCR. This repertoire shows approximately 170,000 clones, about 92% found once; its top ten account for approximately 1.5%. The sequenced sample consisted of blood. The receptors derive from a man aged 25-40 years in good health.

A single count supports this clone. The DNA of the CDR3 is TGTGCCAGCAGCTTAGGACGGTCCTATAATTCACCCCTCCACTTT. This encodes CASSLGRSYNSPLHF. The chain has TRBV11-2 and TRBJ1-6; no reliable D call. The CDR3 extends over 15 amino acids. V dropped 1 base and J dropped 1 base, with 5 bases sitting between them. The V gene's germline CDR1 is SGHAT and CDR2 FQNNGV.

This clone was seen only a few times. The chain recombines TRBV10-2 with TRBJ1-1; maybe TRBD1 (6 bases). The CDR3 sequence is 13 residues long. Trimming took 4 bases from V and 6 from J, leaving 12 bases between them. In germline, CDR1 is WSHSY, CDR2 SAAADI. The CDR3 DNA reads TGCGCCAGCAGTGGGGCGGGGGGCGCTGAAGCTTTCTTT. It is translated as CASSGAGGAEAFF.

The rearrangement uses TRBV4-2 and TRBJ1-3; unclear D gene. The CDR3 covers 16 residues. Trimming removed 3 bases from V and 0 bases from J, with 12 bases in between. Germline V gene data show CDR1 as LGHNA and CDR2 as YNFKEQ. The CDR3 loop is CASSQLLYGSGNTIYF. As DNA, the CDR3 is TGTGCCAGCAGCCAGCTTCTGTACGGCTCTGGAAACACCATATATTTT.

The rearrangement joins TRBV27 to TRBJ1-1; D ambiguous. Per germline, CDR1 MNHEY and CDR2 SMNVEV (reference sequence). This CDR3 has 11 amino acids. The V gene lost 3 bases and the J gene lost 5 bases, with 4 bases spanning the gap. The CDR3 sequence: CASSFGTEAFF. Here the CDR3 DNA reads TGTGCCAGCAGTTTCGGTACTGAAGCTTTCTTT.

CDR3 sequence (DNA): TGTGCCTGGAGCCAGGCCGCTGGAAACACCATATATTTT. This sequence encodes CAWSQAAGNTIYF. The V call is TRBV30, the J call TRBJ1-3; D is unclear. Germline V gene lookup returns CDR1 GTSNPN and CDR2 SVGIG (reference sequence). Trimming left V 3 bases short and J 2 bases short, with 8 bases between. The CDR3 extends over 13 amino acids.

The V and J genes are TRBV30 and TRBJ1-2; D possibly corresponds to TRBD1 (6 bases). Germline lookup yields CDR1 GTSNPN and CDR2 SVGIG (reference sequence). V was pared by 0 bases and J by 7 bases, with 9 bases between. There are 12 residues in the CDR3. The CDR3 protein is CAWSVGGPGYTF. CDR3 nucleotides: TGTGCCTGGAGTGTAGGGGGTCCTGGCTACACCTTC.

The chain carries TRBV9 and TRBJ2-6; D is possibly TRBD1 (6 bases). The V gene lost 5 bases and the J gene lost 0 bases, with 24 bases spanning the gap. CDR3 length: 20 amino acids. Germline CDR1 SGDLS, CDR2 YYNGEE. The CDR3 sequence is CASSATYRQAMLSGANVLTF. In DNA, the CDR3 is TGTGCCAGCAGTGCCACTTACCGACAGGCGATGCTCTCTGGGGCCAACGTCCTGACTTTC.

The V gene is TRBV5-1, the J gene TRBJ2-3, with 8 bases lining up with TRBD1. The CDR3 length is 14 residues. The ends lost 5 bases at V and 4 bases at J; junction bases unmatched: 6. Per germline, CDR1 SGHRS and CDR2 YFSETQ. The CDR3 nucleotides read TGCGCCAGCAGTGACAGGGGTTTCGCAGATACGCAGTATTTT. Amino acid sequence: CASSDRGFADTQYF. Full variable domain (rest looked up from reference TRBV5-1 and TRBJ2-3): KAGVTQTPRYLIKTRGQQVTLSCSPISGHRSVSWYQQTPGQGLQFLFEYFSETQRNKGNFPGRFSGRQFSNSRSEMNVSTLELGDSALYLCASSDRGFADTQYFGPGTRLTVL.

The chain combines TRBV11-2 with TRBJ1-6; D is possibly TRBD1 (6 bases). This CDR3 has 16 residues. The germline V gene has CDR1 SGHAT and CDR2 FQNNGV. V was trimmed by 1 base and J by 8 bases, leaving 15 bases between them. DNA for the CDR3: TGTGCCAGCAGCTTAGGGCCCTCAGGGGCTGATTCACCCCTCCACTTT. Its protein is CASSLGPSGADSPLHF.

The genes are TRBV9 and TRBJ1-2; 7 nucleotides line up with TRBD1. Trimming took 7 bases from V and 6 from J; bases not matched to a gene: 3. There are 11 residues in the CDR3. The germline gives CDR1 SGDLS, CDR2 YYNGEE. This CDR3 is CASSDRDGYTF. For the CDR3, the DNA is TGTGCCAGCTCAGACAGGGATGGCTACACCTTC. Drawing the rest from reference TRBV9 and TRBJ1-2, the complete variable domain is DSGVTQTPKHLITATGQRVTLRCSPRSGDLSVYWYQQSLDQGLQFLIQYYNGEERAKGNILERFSAQQFPDLHSELNLSSLELGDSALYFCASSDRDGYTFGSGTRLTVV.

The V gene is TRBV27, the J gene TRBJ1-2; D not resolved. V was shortened by 5 bases and J by 7 bases, with 11 bases between the two germline ends. In germline, CDR1 is MNHEY, CDR2 SMNVEV (reference sequence). The CDR3 is made up of 12 amino acids. The CDR3 region is CASSDTAGGYTF. The CDR3 DNA reads TGTGCCAGCAGTGATACGGCGGGTGGCTACACCTTC.

The chain employs TRBV6-6 and TRBJ1-1, with 8 bases that match TRBD1. The trim removed 5 bases at V and 8 bases at J, leaving 4 bases unmatched. The CDR3 loop spans 12 amino acids. Germline V gene lookup returns CDR1 MNHNY and CDR2 SVGAGI (reference sequence). The CDR3 DNA sequence: TGTGCCAGCAGTCGGACAGGGATCGAAGCTTTCTTT. It specifies CASSRTGIEAFF.

This clone is a singleton in its sample. DNA for the CDR3: TGCGCCAGCAGCTTGGGGGACACGCCGGGTACGCAGTATTTT. This gives the protein CASSLGDTPGTQYF. The rearrangement links TRBV5-1 to TRBJ2-3; the D gene is possibly TRBD1 (6 bases). The CDR3 has 14 residues. The ends were cut back, 0 bases at V and 8 bases at J, with 13 bases in the middle. Germline V CDR1 and CDR2: SGHRS, YFSETQ. Supplemented by reference TRBV5-1 and TRBJ2-3, the full variable domain reads KAGVTQTPRYLIKTRGQQVTLSCSPISGHRSVSWYQQTPGQGLQFLFEYFSETQRNKGNFPGRFSGRQFSNSRSEMNVSTLELGDSALYLCASSLGDTPGTQYFGPGTRLTVL.

The sample holds one count of this clone. The rearrangement joins TRBV5-1 to TRBJ2-3; perhaps D is TRBD1 or TRBD2 (5 bases each). This CDR3 region has 15 residues. V was pared by 3 bases and J by 0 bases, with 11 bases between. Germline CDR1 and CDR2: SGHRS and YFSETQ. The CDR3 loop is CASSWDGRSTDTQYF. In DNA form, the CDR3 reads TGCGCCAGCAGCTGGGACGGGCGGAGCACAGATACGCAGTATTTT.

This chain joins TRBV11-2 and TRBJ2-1, with no clear D. Germline values: CDR1 SGHAT, CDR2 FQNNGV. V was clipped by 4 bases and J by 6 bases, with 13 bases between them. The CDR3 length is 14 residues. CDR3 DNA: TGTGCCAGCAGCTCCCGAACCGGGTCCAATGAGCAGTTCTTC. This gives the protein CASSSRTGSNEQFF.

The rearrangement uses TRBV30 and TRBJ1-2; D is possibly TRBD1 (5 bases). This CDR3 is built from 12 residues. With 1 base removed from V and 9 bases from J, the gap between germline ends came to 12 bases. CDR1 and CDR2 from the germline V gene are GTSNPN and SVGIG (reference sequence). CDR3 protein: CAWSGVRGSYTF. The CDR3 DNA follows: TGTGCCTGGAGTGGGGTACGGGGGAGCTACACCTTC.

Points on this clone: The same CDR3 arises from other DNA sequences in this sample as well. V and J are TRBV30 and TRBJ1-3, with 7 bases fitting TRBD1. The germline V gene encodes CDR1 GTSNPN and CDR2 SVGIG (reference sequence). The CDR3 runs 13 residues. Trimming took 5 bases from V and 4 from J; bases not matched to a gene: 5. The chain's CDR3 is CAWATGSGNTIYF. CDR3 nucleotides: TGTGCCTGGGCGACAGGGTCCGGAAACACCATATATTTT.

The rearrangement links TRBV5-4 to TRBJ1-2, with TRBD1 matching over 12 bases. This CDR3 is 15 amino acids long. V gave up 0 bases and J gave up 4 bases; unmatched junction bases: 1. Germline values: CDR1 SGHNT, CDR2 YYREEE (reference sequence). The CDR3 region is CASSLEGQGAYGYTF. CDR3 nucleotide sequence: TGTGCCAGCAGCTTGGAGGGACAGGGGGCCTATGGCTACACCTTC.

In its sample, this clone was seen once. V usage is TRBV18 and J usage is TRBJ2-2; maybe TRBD1 (5 bases). The V gene lost 1 base and the J gene lost 11 bases, with 11 bases spanning the gap. This CDR3 has 13 residues. Germline V lookup: CDR1 KGHSH, CDR2 LQKENI. This CDR3 is CASSPRGHTELFF. For the CDR3, the DNA is TGTGCCAGCTCACCACGAGGACACACAGAGCTGTTTTTT. Variable domain in full (rest from reference TRBV18 and TRBJ2-2): NAGVMQNPRHLVRRRGQEARLRCSPMKGHSHVYWYRQLPEEGLKFMVYLQKENIIDESGMPKERFSAEFPKEGPSILRIQQVVRGDSAAYFCASSPRGHTELFFGEGSRLTVL.

This chain uses TRBV7-2 with TRBJ2-5, with unresolved D. The CDR3 totals 15 residues. The V gene's germline CDR1 is SGHTA and CDR2 FQGNSA. The V gene lost 5 bases and the J gene lost 0 bases, with 13 bases spanning the gap. Here the CDR3 DNA reads TGTGCCAGCAGCCTTAGTCTTCTGTACCAAGAGACCCAGTACTTC. This codes for CASSLSLLYQETQYF.

The rearrangement links TRBV28 to TRBJ2-1; 9 bases agree with TRBD2. The CDR3 is 14 amino acids. Germline lookup yields CDR1 MDHEN and CDR2 SYDVKM. Losses at the gene ends were 3 bases for V and 10 bases for J; bases not matched to a gene: 7. CDR3: CASSFGAGGREQFF. The CDR3 coding sequence is TGTGCCAGCAGTTTTGGGGCGGGAGGGCGCGAGCAGTTCTTC.